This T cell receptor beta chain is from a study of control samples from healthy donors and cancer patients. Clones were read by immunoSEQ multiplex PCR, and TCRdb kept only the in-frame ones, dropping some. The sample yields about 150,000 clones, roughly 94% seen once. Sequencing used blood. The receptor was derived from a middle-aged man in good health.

This chain's CDR3 is CASSEHPESDRGLYEQYF. In nucleotides, the CDR3 is TGCGCCAGCAGTGAGCACCCCGAATCGGACAGGGGGTTATACGAGCAGTACTTC. The gene calls are TRBV10-1 and TRBJ2-7; the match to TRBD1 covers 10 bases. Germline trimming cut 2 bases from V and 4 bases from J; bases unmatched to any gene: 14. The CDR3 has 18 residues. CDR1 WNHNN and CDR2 SYGVQD come from the germline V gene (reference sequence).